What follows are 28 T cell receptor beta chains derived from one specimen sequenced in a study of post-analysis software for immune sequencing data. Overall study results and limits: Patients used four to six TRBV segments, including TRBV5-6, TRBV5-1 and TRBV20-1, more often than controls.

Prepared TCR beta cDNA libraries contained unique molecular identifiers. TCRdb used MiXCR to reprocess the PCR reads, holding one entry per CDR3 protein. Altogether a few hundred thousand distinct CDR3 sequences are present, roughly 46% being singletons, with the ten largest covering around 10%. Their specific antigens are unknown. Sequencing was done on a sample of blood. The receptors originated from a girl between 10 and 17 years old with multiple sclerosis.

The chain joins TRBV3-1 to TRBJ2-1; D gene ambiguous. Germline CDR1 is LGHDT and CDR2 is YNNKEL (reference sequence). The CDR3 is 17 amino acids. Trimming took off 1 base at V and 3 bases at J, with 16 bases between the two ends. The CDR3 sequence is CASSQVLSNTYYNEQFF. CDR3 bases: TGTGCCAGCAGCCAAGTGCTCAGTAATACGTACTACAATGAGCAGTTCTTC.

This clonotype has more than one count but fewer than ten. The chain has TRBV28 and TRBJ2-7; the D call may be TRBD1 or TRBD2 (5 bases each). From germline, CDR1 is MDHEN and CDR2 SYDVKM. Trimming stripped 5 bases from V and 0 bases from J, with 17 bases between. This CDR3 is built from 16 residues. The CDR3: CASSARPGTGSYEQYF. The DNA of the CDR3 is TGTGCCAGCAGTGCCCGCCCCGGGACGGGCTCCTACGAGCAGTACTTC.

The chain combines TRBV4-3 with TRBJ2-1; D not certain. The J call is in doubt because the DNA end fits TRBJ2-7 better. Germline V gene sequence: CDR1 LGHNA, CDR2 YSLEER. The CDR3 has 15 amino acids. The CDR3 coding sequence is TGCGCCAGCAGCCCCGACCCGTACTCCTACAATGAGCAGTACTTC. This gives the protein CASSPDPYSYNEQYF.

The rearrangement joins TRBV20-1 to TRBJ2-1, with 16 nucleotides matching TRBD2. This CDR3 region has 14 residues. With 5 bases clipped from V and 10 bases from J, the junction kept 5 bases outside the gene matches. Germline V gene lookup returns CDR1 DFQATT and CDR2 SNEGSKA (reference sequence). For the CDR3, the DNA is TGCAGTGCTTCGGGACTAGCGGGAGGGAGGGAGCAGTTCTTC. Translating gives CSASGLAGGREQFF.

The table lists this clonotype with a few counts. The genes are TRBV29-1 and TRBJ2-1; maybe TRBD2 (6 bases). V lost 4 bases and J lost 5, with 24 bases in between. The CDR3 spans 17 residues. Germline V gene data show CDR1 as SQVTM and CDR2 as ANQGSEA. The CDR3 loop is CSVAGLLAWGVDNEQFF. In DNA form, the CDR3 reads TGCAGCGTTGCGGGCCTCCTAGCGTGGGGAGTTGACAATGAGCAGTTCTTC.

The CDR3 sequence is CASISQGLSYEQYF. Written as DNA, the CDR3 is TGTGCCAGCATATCACAGGGGCTGTCCTACGAGCAGTACTTC. The rearrangement joins TRBV28 to TRBJ2-7; 7 bases are shared with TRBD1. Germline CDR1 reads MDHEN; CDR2 reads SYDVKM. With V trimmed by 7 bases and J by 1 base, 7 bases remained unmatched. This CDR3 contains 14 residues.

The chain joins TRBV27 to TRBJ2-2; D might be TRBD2 (6 bases). Germline CDR1 MNHEY, CDR2 SMNVEV (reference sequence). Between the trimmed V and J ends, which lost 1 base and 6 bases, there was a span of 15 bases. This CDR3 has 16 residues. CDR3 coding DNA: TGTGCCAGCAGTTTATACGGGAGATCGGGATCCGGGGAGCTGTTTTTT. Amino acids: CASSLYGRSGSGELFF.

The chain links TRBV3-1 to TRBJ2-5, with TRBD2 as a possible D gene (6 bases). CDR1 is LGHDT, CDR2 YNNKEL, per germline (reference sequence). The ends were cut back, 2 bases at V and 3 bases at J, with 10 bases in the middle. CDR3 size: 14 residues. This CDR3 reads CASSQSLAEETQYF. The CDR3 DNA sequence: TGTGCCAGCAGCCAAAGTTTAGCGGAAGAGACCCAGTACTTC.

The sample holds a few counts of this clonotype. This sequence joins TRBV27 and TRBJ2-7, with 13 positions matching TRBD2. The CDR3 runs to 14 residues. The J segment lost 3 bases and the V segment lost 9 bases, leaving 5 bases of the junction unmatched. Germline V gene lookup returns CDR1 MNHEY and CDR2 SMNVEV (reference sequence). CDR3: CASRTSGSVYEQYF. As DNA, the CDR3 is TGTGCCAGTCGGACTAGCGGGAGTGTCTACGAGCAGTACTTC.

V usage is TRBV29-1 and J usage is TRBJ1-1; D is undetermined. This CDR3 region has 13 residues. With 6 bases removed from V and 6 bases from J, the gap between germline ends came to 17 bases. CDR1 SQVTM and CDR2 ANQGSEA come from the germline V gene. The CDR3 bases are TGCAGCGTCAGTCTAGGAGTAGGGTCTGAAGCTTTCTTT. The encoded protein is CSVSLGVGSEAFF. Full variable domain (missing parts from reference TRBV29-1 and TRBJ1-1): SAVISQKPSRDICQRGTSLTIQCQVDSQVTMMFWYRQQPGQSLTLIATANQGSEATYESGFVIDKFPISRPNLTFSTLTVSNMSPEDSSIYLCSVSLGVGSEAFFGQGTRLTVV.

This rearrangement joins TRBV7-2 to TRBJ2-1, with TRBD1 identical over 8 bases. Germline V gives CDR1 SGHTA, CDR2 FQGNSA. The V gene end was trimmed by 2 bases and the J gene end by 3 bases; junction bases not matched to a gene: 3. The CDR3 has 15 residues. The CDR3 loop reads CASSLNRGVYNEQFF. The CDR3 DNA reads TGTGCCAGCAGCTTAAACAGGGGGGTCTACAATGAGCAGTTCTTC.

The chain combines TRBV5-1 with TRBJ2-7; 8 bases line up with TRBD2. Germline V gene data show CDR1 as SGHRS and CDR2 as YFSETQ. The CDR3 covers 13 residues. Trimming cost V 4 bases and J 4 bases; bases outside gene matches: 4. The CDR3 is CASSTGGLYEQYF. Written as DNA, the CDR3 is TGCGCCAGCAGCACGGGAGGGTTGTACGAGCAGTACTTC.

The V gene is TRBV20-1, the J gene TRBJ1-2; 7 nucleotides align to TRBD1. Trimming took 8 bases from V and 3 from J; bases not matched to a gene: 9. CDR1 and CDR2 from the germline V gene are DFQATT and SNEGSKA (reference sequence). The CDR3 has 13 amino acids. CDR3 nucleotides: TGCAGTACTTCTCGGACAGGATACTATGGCTACACCTTC. Translating it yields CSTSRTGYYGYTF.

This clonotype has a count of ten or more. This CDR3 is CSVVRREMYTQYF. CDR3 sequence (DNA): TGCAGCGTTGTCCGGCGGGAGATGTATACGCAGTATTTT. The rearrangement uses TRBV29-1 and TRBJ2-3; 7 positions agree with TRBD2. The CDR3 has 13 residues. Germline CDR1 and CDR2: SQVTM and ANQGSEA. V shed 4 bases and J 7 bases; nucleotides not matched to a gene: 8.

Worth noting for this clonotype: This may stem from a read error, because a much larger clone lies one nucleotide away. The chain uses TRBV9 and TRBJ2-5; TRBD2 matches 9 bases. The V segment lost 3 bases and the J segment 11 bases; nucleotides outside the gene matches: 17. The CDR3 contains 16 residues. Germline CDR1 is SGDLS and CDR2 is YYNGEE. CDR3 nucleotide sequence: TGTGCCAGCAGCGGTCTTACTAGCGGGCCGATCAATGAGCAGTACTTC. Amino acids: CASSGLTSGPINEQYF.

The rearrangement joins TRBV27 to TRBJ2-7; D unresolved. V shed 4 bases and J shed 3 bases, with 10 bases lying between them. The CDR3 runs to 13 residues. Per the germline V gene, CDR1 is MNHEY and CDR2 is SMNVEV (reference sequence). The CDR3 sequence is CASSSPGDYEQYF. The CDR3 coding sequence is TGTGCCAGCAGTTCCCCTGGAGACTACGAGCAGTACTTC.

About this clonotype: A junction end diverges from the germline sequence, so it may reflect a read error. The chain employs TRBV7-7 and TRBJ2-1, with D perhaps TRBD1 or TRBD2 (6 bases each). The CDR3 spans 13 residues. Germline CDR1 and CDR2: SSHAT and FNYEAQ (reference sequence). CDR3: CASSFVGGDEQFF. CDR3 DNA sequence: TGTGCTAGCAGCTTTGTCGGGGGCGATGAGCAGTTCTTC. The variable domain in full, completed from reference TRBV7-7 and TRBJ2-1, reads GAGVSQSPRYKVTKRGQDVTLRCDPISSHATLYWYQQALGQGPEFLTYFNYEAQPDKSGLPSDRFSAERPEGSISTLTIQRTEQRDSAMYRCASSFVGGDEQFFGPGTRLTVL.

The chain's CDR3 is CASSYSDRGLSEAFF. The CDR3 bases are TGTGCCAGCAGTTACTCGGACAGGGGGCTATCTGAAGCTTTCTTT. This chain connects TRBV6-6 to TRBJ1-1; 11 nucleotides line up with TRBD1. Germline CDR1 reads MNHNY; CDR2 reads SVGAGI (reference sequence). Trimming removed 0 bases from V and 6 bases from J; junction bases left unmatched: 3. The CDR3 has 15 amino acids.

The CDR3 loop reads CASSPTSGTHYGYTF. The CDR3 nucleotides are TGTGCCAGCAGCCCGACCTCCGGTACTCACTATGGCTACACCTTC. The rearrangement joins TRBV3-1 to TRBJ1-2; unclear D gene. This CDR3 has 15 amino acids. V was cut by 4 bases and J by 3 bases, with 15 bases left in between. In germline, CDR1 is LGHDT, CDR2 YNNKEL (reference sequence). The full variable domain, with the rest looked up from reference TRBV3-1 and TRBJ1-2, is DTAVSQTPKYLVTQMGNDKSIKCEQNLGHDTMYWYKQDSKKFLKIMFSYNNKELIINETVPNRFSPKSPDKAHLNLHINSLELGDSAVYFCASSPTSGTHYGYTFGSGTRLTVV.

This clonotype was counted once. The gene calls are TRBV29-1 and TRBJ1-2, with D hard to call. The CDR3 spans 13 residues. V was pared by 3 bases and J by 4 bases, with 12 bases between. CDR1 and CDR2 (germline): SQVTM, ANQGSEA. The CDR3 is CSVDQGSLYGYTF. The DNA for the CDR3 is TGCAGCGTTGATCAAGGTTCTCTCTATGGCTACACCTTC.

Only a few counts were recorded for this clonotype. V usage is TRBV15 and J usage is TRBJ2-4, with D uncertain. The CDR3 sequence is 15 residues long. Per germline, CDR1 LNHNV and CDR2 YYDKDF (reference sequence). V lost 0 bases, J lost 7 bases, and 13 bases lay in between. CDR3 bases: TGTGCCACCAGCAGAGATCGGCTAGTCGGGAACATTCAGTACTTC. Its protein is CATSRDRLVGNIQYF.

This clonotype was counted a few times. The chain employs TRBV18 and TRBJ2-7; D is ambiguous. CDR1 KGHSH and CDR2 LQKENI come from the germline V gene. V lost 5 bases, J lost 1 base, and 9 bases lay in between. The CDR3 is 13 residues long. The CDR3 reads CASSAEQSYEQYF. In DNA, the CDR3 is TGTGCCAGCTCAGCAGAACAGTCCTACGAGCAGTACTTC.

J is TRBJ2-1 and V is TRBV7-6; no firm D call. Germline V gene sequence: CDR1 SGHVS, CDR2 FNYEAQ. This CDR3 is built from 14 residues. The ends were cut back, 5 bases at V and 0 bases at J, with 8 bases in the middle. The CDR3 DNA follows: TGTGCCAGCAGCAGCAGACACTCCTACAATGAGCAGTTCTTC. Protein: CASSSRHSYNEQFF.

This clonotype was seen only a few times. CDR3 protein: CASSTGDRGPYEQFF. DNA of the CDR3: TGTGCCAGCAGTACTGGGGACAGGGGGCCTTATGAGCAGTTCTTC. This chain links TRBV12-3 or TRBV12-4 with TRBJ2-1; 12 nucleotides match TRBD1. The CDR3 consists of 15 residues. After removal of 5 bases from V and 8 bases from J, the junction contained 7 bases not matched to a gene.

The chain carries TRBV5-1 and TRBJ1-2; possibly TRBD1 for D (5 bases). V was shortened by 0 bases and J by 0 bases, with 12 bases between the two germline ends. Per germline, CDR1 SGHRS and CDR2 YFSETQ. CDR3 length: 16 residues. CDR3 in DNA: TGCGCCAGCAGCTTGGAGGGAGGGACGGCTAACTATGGCTACACCTTC. Its translation is CASSLEGGTANYGYTF.

This clonotype was counted between two and nine times. This chain uses TRBV20-1 with TRBJ2-1; 11 bases match TRBD2. The germline V gene encodes CDR1 DFQATT and CDR2 SNEGSKA (reference sequence). CDR3 length: 13 amino acids. V gave up 7 bases and J gave up 9 bases; unmatched junction bases: 8. In DNA form, the CDR3 reads TGCAGTGTTCATAGCGGGAGGGGGGGTGAGCAGTTCTTC. Translating it yields CSVHSGRGGEQFF.

This clonotype was counted only a few times. V is TRBV3-1 and J is TRBJ2-1, with D tentatively TRBD1 or TRBD2 (6 bases each). This CDR3 contains 16 residues. In germline, CDR1 is LGHDT, CDR2 YNNKEL (reference sequence). V was clipped by 3 bases and J by 5 bases, with 17 bases between them. The CDR3, as DNA: TGTGCCAGCAGCCACTGGAGGGGGGCGAGGGACAATGAGCAGTTCTTC. Its protein is CASSHWRGARDNEQFF.

The chain carries TRBV6-5 and TRBJ2-7; TRBD2 is a possible D gene (5 bases). The CDR3 is 15 amino acids. Germline V gene data show CDR1 as MNHEY and CDR2 as SVGAGI. The V and J ends lost 0 bases and 5 bases respectively, with 14 bases between them. In nucleotides, the CDR3 is TGTGCCAGCAGTTACTCTCATTCGATGCGGGACGAGCAGTACTTC. This sequence encodes CASSYSHSMRDEQYF.